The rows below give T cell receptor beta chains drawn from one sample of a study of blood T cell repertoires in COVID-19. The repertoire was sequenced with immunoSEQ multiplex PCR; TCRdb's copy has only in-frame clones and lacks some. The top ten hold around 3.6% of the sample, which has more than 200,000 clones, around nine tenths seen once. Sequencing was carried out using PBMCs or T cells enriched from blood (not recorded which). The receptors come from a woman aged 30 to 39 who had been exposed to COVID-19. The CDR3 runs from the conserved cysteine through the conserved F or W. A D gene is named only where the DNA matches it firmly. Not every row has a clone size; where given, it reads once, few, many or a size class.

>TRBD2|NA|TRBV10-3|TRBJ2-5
TGTGCCATCAGTGTACTAGCGGGGGAACAAGAGACCCAGTACTTC
CAISVLAGEQETQYF
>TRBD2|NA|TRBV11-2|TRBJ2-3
TGTGCCAGCAGCTCAACCGGGACTAGGGGGGATACGCAGTATTTT
CASSSTGTRGDTQYF
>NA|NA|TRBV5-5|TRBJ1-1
TGTGCCAGCAGCTTGGCCCGGAACACTGAAGCTTTCTTT
CASSLARNTEAFF
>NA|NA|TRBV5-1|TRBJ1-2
TGCGCCAGCAGCAGCCAAACTTATGGCTACACCTTC
CASSSQTYGYTF
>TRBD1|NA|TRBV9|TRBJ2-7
TGTGCCAGCAGCGTAGGATGGACAGGGAGCGACGAGCAGTACTTC
CASSVGWTGSDEQYF
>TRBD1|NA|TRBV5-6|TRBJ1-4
TGTGCCAGCAGCGTAGGACAGGGGCTAAATGAAAAACTGTTTTTT
CASSVGQGLNEKLFF
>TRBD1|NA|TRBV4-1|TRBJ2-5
TGCGCCAGCCGAAGGCACGCTTTACAGGGGAACGACCAAGAGACCCAGTACTTC
CASRRHALQGNDQETQYF
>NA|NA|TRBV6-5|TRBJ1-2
TGTGCCAGCAGCCGGACAAACTATGGCTACACCTTC
CASSRTNYGYTF
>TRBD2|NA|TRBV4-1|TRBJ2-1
TGCGCCAGCAGCCAACAGCGACTAGCGGGTGATCGCGATTCCTACAATGAGCAGTTCTTC
CASSQQRLAGDRDSYNEQFF
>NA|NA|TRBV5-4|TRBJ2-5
TGTGCCAGCAGCGGGGGGACGGTGGGGACCCAGTACTTC
CASSGGTVGTQYF
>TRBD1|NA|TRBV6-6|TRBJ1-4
TGTGCCAGTAAGACAGGGAAGGTTGCTGAAAAACTGTTTTTT
CASKTGKVAEKLFF
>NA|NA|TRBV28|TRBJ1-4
TGTGCCAGCAGTTCGGGGGGTGAGGATGAAAAACTGTTTTTT
CASSSGGEDEKLFF
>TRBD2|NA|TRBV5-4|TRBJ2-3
TGTGCCAGCCGTCGTTATGACGGGAGGGGAACTAGCACAGATACGCAGTATTTT
CASRRYDGRGTSTDTQYF
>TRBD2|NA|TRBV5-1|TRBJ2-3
TGCGCCAGCAGCTTTTCAGGACTAGCGGGGGATACGCAGTATTTT
CASSFSGLAGDTQYF
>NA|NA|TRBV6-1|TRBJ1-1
TGTGCCAGCAGTGAAGTTCGTTGGCAGTCGAACACTGAAGCTTTCTTT
CASSEVRWQSNTEAFF
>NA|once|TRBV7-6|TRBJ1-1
TGTGCCAGCAGCTTAGGCGGGGTTAACACTGAAGCTTTCTTT
CASSLGGVNTEAFF
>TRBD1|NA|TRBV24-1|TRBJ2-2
TGTGCCACCATTGGCCCCAGGGGGTGGAACACCGGGGAGCTGTTTTTT
CATIGPRGWNTGELFF
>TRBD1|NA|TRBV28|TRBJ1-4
TGTGCCAGCAGTTCGACAGGGGGGAGTGAAAAACTGTTTTTT
CASSSTGGSEKLFF
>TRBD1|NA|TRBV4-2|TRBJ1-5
TGTGCCAGCAGCCAAAAGCCCCGGGACAGGGGGTACGGACAGCCCCAGCATTTT
CASSQKPRDRGYGQPQHF
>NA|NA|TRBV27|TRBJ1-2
TGTGCCAGCAGTTTATACGGTAATGCCGAGATGTCTAACTATGGCTACACCTTC
CASSLYGNAEMSNYGYTF
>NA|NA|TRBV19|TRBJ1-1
TGTGCCAGTAGTCCCCGACAGAGTGAAGCTTTCTTT
CASSPRQSEAFF
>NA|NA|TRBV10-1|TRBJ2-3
TGCGCCAGCAATCGGGCAGGGGAAGCGCAGTATTTT
CASNRAGEAQYF
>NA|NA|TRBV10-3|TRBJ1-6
TGTGCCAGTAACCCGGCCCTTCCGGTGGCAGGGAAAGGATCACCCCTCCACTTT
CASNPALPVAGKGSPLHF
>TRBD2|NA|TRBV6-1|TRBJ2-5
TGTGCCAGCAGTGAAGCGCGGGGGGTCCAAGAGACCCAGTACTTC
CASSEARGVQETQYF
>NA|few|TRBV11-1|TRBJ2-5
TGTGCCACTAGGCACGAGACAGAAGGGAAAGAGACCCAGTACTTC
CATRHETEGKETQYF
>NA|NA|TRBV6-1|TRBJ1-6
TGTGCCAGCAGTGAACAGGGAGGAGGTAATTCACCCCTCCACTTT
CASSEQGGGNSPLHF
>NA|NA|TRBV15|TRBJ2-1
TGTGCCACCAGCAGAGGCGGAAGCTCCTACAATGAGCAGTTCTTC
CATSRGGSSYNEQFF
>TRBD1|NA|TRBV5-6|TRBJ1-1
TGTGCCAGCAGCCACGACAGGGTAGGCTTGAACACTGAAGCTTTCTTT
CASSHDRVGLNTEAFF
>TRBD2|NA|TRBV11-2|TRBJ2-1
TGTGCCAGCAGCTTCCAGCGGGAGCCTTTCTTC
CASSFQREPFF
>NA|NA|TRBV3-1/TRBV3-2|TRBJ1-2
TGTGCCAGCAGCCTCGGACAATCAAGTGGCTACACCTTC
CASSLGQSSGYTF
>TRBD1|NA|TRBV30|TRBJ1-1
TGTGCCTGCCTACAGGGGAGCACTGAAGCTTTCTTT
CACLQGSTEAFF
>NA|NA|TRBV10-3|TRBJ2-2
TGTGCCACCGGTGGCGGGAAGAACACCGGGGAGCTGTTTTTT
CATGGGKNTGELFF
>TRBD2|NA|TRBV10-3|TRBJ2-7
TGTGCCATCAGTGACCCGAGGGCTAGCGGTTCCTACGAGCAGTACTTC
CAISDPRASGSYEQYF
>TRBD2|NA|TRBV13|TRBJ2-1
TGTGCCAGCAGCCCCGAGGGGACTAGCGGGACCTACAATGAGCAGTTCTTC
CASSPEGTSGTYNEQFF
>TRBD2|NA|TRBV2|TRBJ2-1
TGTGCCAGCAGTGAGGGCCTAGCGGGATTGGATGAGCAGTTCTTC
CASSEGLAGLDEQFF
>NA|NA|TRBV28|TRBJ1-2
TGTGCCAGCAGATCAGGGCTAAGGAACTATGGCTACACCTTC
CASRSGLRNYGYTF
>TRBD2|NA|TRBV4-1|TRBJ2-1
TGCGCCAGCAGCCATCGTCACGGGACTAGCGGTTACAATGAGCAGTTCTTC
CASSHRHGTSGYNEQFF
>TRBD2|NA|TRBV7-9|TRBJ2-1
TGTGCCAGCAGCCCGCGGACTAGCGGGAGTGTAAATGAGCAGTTCTTC
CASSPRTSGSVNEQFF
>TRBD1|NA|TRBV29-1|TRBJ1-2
TGCAGCGTTGTTTCGGACAGGAAGATCGGCACCTTC
CSVVSDRKIGTF
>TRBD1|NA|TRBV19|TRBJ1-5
TGTGCCAGTAGTATCGGACAGGGGATTGGCAATCAGCCCCAGCATTTT
CASSIGQGIGNQPQHF
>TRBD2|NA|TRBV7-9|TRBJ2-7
TGTGCCAGCAGCTTGTCGGGGGGGAAATACGAGCAGTACTTC
CASSLSGGKYEQYF
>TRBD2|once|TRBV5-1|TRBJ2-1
TGCGCCAGCAGCGTCGGGACTAGCGGGAACAATGAGCAGTTCTTC
CASSVGTSGNNEQFF
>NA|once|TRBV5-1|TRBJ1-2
TGCGCCAGCAGCTTGGGAATTTCGGGGTCTGGCGGATTAAATTATGGCTACACCTTC
CASSLGISGSGGLNYGYTF
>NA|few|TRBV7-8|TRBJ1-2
TGTGCCAGCAGCTTAGATGTTTGGGGGCAGCTTGGCTATGGCTACACCTTC
CASSLDVWGQLGYGYTF
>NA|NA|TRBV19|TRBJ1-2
TGTGCCAGTAGTAGCCGGAACCGGGACTATGGCTACACCTTC
CASSSRNRDYGYTF
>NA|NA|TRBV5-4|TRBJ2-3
TGTGCCAGCAGCTTGACCTCGGCAGATACGCAGTATTTT
CASSLTSADTQYF
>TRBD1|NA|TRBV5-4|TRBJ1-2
TGTGCCAGCAGCTTGGACAGGGGTATCTACACCTTC
CASSLDRGIYTF
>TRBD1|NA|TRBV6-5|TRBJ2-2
TGTGCCAGCAGTTACCTAGACAGGGGCAGCACCGGGGAGCTGTTTTTT
CASSYLDRGSTGELFF
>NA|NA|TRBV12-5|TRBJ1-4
TGTGCTAGTGGTTTGGCCCATTTAGCAACTAATGAAAAACTGTTTTTT
CASGLAHLATNEKLFF
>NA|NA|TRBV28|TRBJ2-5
TGTGCCAGCAGTTTCAGGCAGACCCAGTACTTC
CASSFRQTQYF